A single sample is the source of the 11 T cell receptor beta chains below, sequenced in a study of blood T cell repertoires in COVID-19. The assay was immunoSEQ multiplex PCR, and TCRdb's table has in-frame clones only and misses some. Of fewer than 200,000 clones in the sample, 78% are singletons; the top ten hold approximately 15%. Material: PBMCs or T cells enriched from blood (not recorded which). Receptors originate from a woman in her 50s who had recovered from COVID-19.

The gene calls are TRBV10-3 and TRBJ2-2; the match to TRBD2 covers 9 bases. This CDR3 contains 15 residues. With V trimmed by 4 bases and J by 5 bases, 5 bases remained unmatched. Germline V gene sequence: CDR1 ENHRY, CDR2 SYGVKD. DNA for the CDR3: TGTGCCATCAGTGGAGCGGGAGGTCGGACCGGGGAGCTGTTTTTT. This encodes CAISGAGGRTGELFF.

The table lists this clone with a few counts. CDR3 protein: CASSRSRPGDGELFF. In nucleotides, the CDR3 is TGTGCCAGCAGCCGATCTCGGCCGGGGGACGGGGAGCTGTTTTTT. The genes are TRBV7-9 and TRBJ2-2; a possible D gene is TRBD2 (6 bases). The CDR3 covers 15 residues. V lost 5 bases and J lost 7, with 17 bases in between. CDR1 and CDR2 (germline): SEHNR, FQNEAQ (reference sequence).

This clone was counted a single time. V is TRBV28 and J is TRBJ1-1, with D possibly being TRBD1 (5 bases). Looked up from germline, CDR1 is MDHEN and CDR2 is SYDVKM. The V gene lost 7 bases and the J gene lost 11 bases, with 23 bases spanning the gap. CDR3 size: 14 residues. As DNA, the CDR3 is TGTGCCAGCACCCCATCCGACAGACTCCCGGTGGCTTTCTTT. Amino acid sequence: CASTPSDRLPVAFF.

The chain links TRBV7-3 to TRBJ2-3; TRBD2 agrees at 7 bases. The V gene end was trimmed by 5 bases and the J gene end by 2 bases; junction bases not matched to a gene: 10. CDR1 SGHTA and CDR2 FQGTGA come from the germline V gene. The CDR3 consists of 16 residues. The CDR3 coding sequence is TGTGCCAGCAGCCGACTAGCAAATGATCCCACAGATACGCAGTATTTT. Translated, it gives CASSRLANDPTDTQYF. The whole variable domain, remainder taken from reference TRBV7-3 and TRBJ2-3, is GAGVSQTPSNKVTEKGKYVELRCDPISGHTALYWYRQSLGQGPEFLIYFQGTGAADDSGLPNDRFFAVRPEGSVSTLKIQRTERGDSAVYLCASSRLANDPTDTQYFGPGTRLTVL.

The CDR3 coding sequence is TGCATGTCGCCTACGGGTGGCTACACCTTC. Translating gives CMSPTGGYTF. The chain is built from TRBV20-1 and TRBJ1-2, with unresolved D. Looked up from germline, CDR1 is DFQATT and CDR2 is SNEGSKA (reference sequence). The CDR3 has 10 residues.

The chain links TRBV14 to TRBJ1-1; D is possibly TRBD1 (5 bases). The V and J ends lost 0 bases and 5 bases respectively, with 7 bases between them. The CDR3 is 13 residues long. Germline V gives CDR1 SGHDN, CDR2 FVKESK. The CDR3 sequence is CASSQDRGTEAFF. The CDR3 DNA reads as TGTGCCAGCAGCCAAGATCGGGGGACTGAAGCTTTCTTT. Based on the CDR3 plus reference TRBV14 and TRBJ1-1, the full variable domain is EAGVTQFPSHSVIEKGQTVTLRCDPISGHDNLYWYRRVMGKEIKFLLHFVKESKQDESGMPNNRFLAERTGGTYSTLKVQPAELEDSGVYFCASSQDRGTEAFFGQGTRLTVV.

The chain combines TRBV18 with TRBJ1-5; D ambiguous. Germline lookup yields CDR1 KGHSH and CDR2 LQKENI. The CDR3 loop spans 13 amino acids. V was cut by 4 bases and J by 0 bases, with 4 bases left in between. The CDR3 DNA is TGTGCCAGCTCACTAGATAGCAATCAGCCCCAGCATTTT. It translates to CASSLDSNQPQHF.

This rearrangement joins TRBV5-1 to TRBJ2-5; TRBD2 aligns across 11 bases. Germline V gives CDR1 SGHRS, CDR2 YFSETQ. V was pared by 4 bases and J by 3 bases, with 14 bases of the junction left unmatched. The CDR3 spans 18 residues. This CDR3 reads CASSLGIAGGFWEETQYF. The CDR3 DNA reads as TGCGCCAGCAGCCTGGGAATAGCGGGAGGGTTTTGGGAAGAGACCCAGTACTTC.

This chain joins TRBV18 and TRBJ1-3; possibly TRBD1 for D (6 bases). This CDR3 spans 16 amino acids. Trimming took off 4 bases at V and 1 base at J, with 14 bases between the two ends. Germline CDR1 reads KGHSH; CDR2 reads LQKENI. The CDR3 spells CASSQRGQFSGNTIYF. Here the CDR3 DNA reads TGTGCCAGCTCACAGCGAGGACAGTTTTCTGGAAACACCATATATTTT.

The chain couples TRBV11-1 to TRBJ2-7; a possible D gene is TRBD1 (5 bases). The CDR3 has 14 amino acids. CDR1 and CDR2 from the germline V gene are SGHAT and FQDESV (reference sequence). Trimming took off 0 bases at V and 3 bases at J, with 9 bases between the two ends. CDR3 in DNA: TGTGCCAGCAGCTTAGCCAGGGAAGGCTACGAGCAGTACTTC. Protein sequence: CASSLAREGYEQYF.

The chain has TRBV20-1 and TRBJ1-5; D unclear. V lost 6 bases and J 9 bases, leaving 12 bases between the germline ends. This CDR3 region has 11 residues. Per germline, CDR1 DFQATT and CDR2 SNEGSKA (reference sequence). CDR3 bases: TGCAGTGCATTGACGGAGGGGCCCCAGCATTTT. Translation: CSALTEGPQHF.